A single sample is the source of the 10 T cell receptor beta chains below, sequenced in a study of post-analysis software for immune sequencing data. General study findings and limits: With TRBV5-6, TRBV5-1 and TRBV20-1 included, about five TRBV segments were more frequent in patients than in controls.

Unique molecular identifiers were carried by the TCR beta cDNA libraries. TCRdb called the PCR reads again in MiXCR, with one record for every CDR3 protein. The sample shows hundreds of thousands of distinct CDR3 sequences, roughly 27% of them seen only once. These TCRs' antigens remain unknown. Sequenced sample: blood. The receptors come from a girl aged 5 to 17 with multiple sclerosis.

This clonotype was recorded a few times. The genes are TRBV7-2 and TRBJ1-2; weak D call: TRBD1 (5 bases). Germline CDR1 is SGHTA and CDR2 is FQGNSA. CDR3 length: 17 residues. Trimming stripped 1 base from V and 5 bases from J, with 20 bases between. The CDR3 here is CASSLVPRRRGGYGYTF. DNA of the CDR3: TGTGCCAGCAGCTTAGTCCCCCGGCGGAGGGGTGGGTATGGCTACACCTTC.

The rearrangement links TRBV5-1 to TRBJ2-5, with 7 bases lining up with TRBD1. The germline V gene encodes CDR1 SGHRS and CDR2 YFSETQ. The CDR3 runs 15 residues. Trimming took 0 bases from V and 1 from J; bases not matched to a gene: 3. The chain's CDR3 is CASSLDRGTQETQYF. In nucleotides, the CDR3 is TGCGCCAGCAGCTTGGACAGGGGTACCCAAGAGACCCAGTACTTC. The full variable domain, with the rest looked up from reference TRBV5-1 and TRBJ2-5, is KAGVTQTPRYLIKTRGQQVTLSCSPISGHRSVSWYQQTPGQGLQFLFEYFSETQRNKGNFPGRFSGRQFSNSRSEMNVSTLELGDSALYLCASSLDRGTQETQYFGPGTRLLVL.

This clonotype came up a few times. The chain recombines TRBV4-3 with TRBJ2-5; tentatively, D is TRBD2 (6 bases). The V gene lost 3 bases and the J gene lost 4 bases, with 15 bases spanning the gap. The germline V gene encodes CDR1 LGHNA and CDR2 YSLEER. This CDR3 has 15 residues. The CDR3 region has the DNA TGCGCCAGCAGCCAGCGGGACGCCGCGGGAGAGACCCAGTACTTC. Amino acids: CASSQRDAAGETQYF.

The CDR3: CASSHQGPNQPQHF. The CDR3 coding sequence is TGTGCCAGCTCACATCAGGGACCGAATCAGCCCCAGCATTTT. The V and J genes are TRBV18 and TRBJ1-5, with a tentative D call TRBD1 (5 bases). Germline V gene lookup returns CDR1 KGHSH and CDR2 LQKENI. This CDR3 comprises 14 residues. V gave up 4 bases and J gave up 4 bases, with 11 bases separating them. Filled out from reference TRBV18 and TRBJ1-5, the complete variable domain reads NAGVMQNPRHLVRRRGQEARLRCSPMKGHSHVYWYRQLPEEGLKFMVYLQKENIIDESGMPKERFSAEFPKEGPSILRIQQVVRGDSAAYFCASSHQGPNQPQHFGDGTRLSIL.

The sample holds a few counts of this clonotype. The CDR3 coding sequence is TGCAGTGCTAGAGATCCCACTAGCGGGACTAGCACAGATACGCAGTATTTT. Protein sequence: CSARDPTSGTSTDTQYF. The rearrangement joins TRBV20-1 to TRBJ2-3; 10 nucleotides agree with TRBD2. Germline CDR1 is DFQATT and CDR2 is SNEGSKA (reference sequence). V was pared by 0 bases and J by 0 bases, with 6 bases of the junction left unmatched. The CDR3 has 17 residues.

The V gene is TRBV20-1, the J gene TRBJ2-7; the match to TRBD2 covers 10 bases. CDR1 is DFQATT and CDR2 is SNEGSKA in the germline V gene (reference sequence). V trimming: 0 bases; J trimming: 4 bases; junction bases outside the gene matches: 9. This CDR3 region has 16 residues. Here the CDR3 DNA reads TGCAGTGCTAGAGATCTCGCTAGCGGGGGCCTATACGAGCAGTACTTC. Protein sequence: CSARDLASGGLYEQYF.

This clonotype was found a few times. V and J are TRBV12-3 or TRBV12-4 and TRBJ2-5, with 11 bases that match TRBD1. The CDR3 consists of 14 residues. The J segment lost 5 bases and the V segment lost 4 bases, leaving 3 bases of the junction unmatched. CDR3 sequence: CASSSDRGRETQYF. The CDR3 DNA reads as TGTGCCAGCAGTTCGGACAGGGGGCGGGAGACCCAGTACTTC.

The gene calls are TRBV4-1 and TRBJ2-3; 12 bases match TRBD1. CDR1 is MGHRA and CDR2 is YSYEKL in the germline V gene. Trimming at V came to 5 bases and at J to 7 bases, leaving 10 bases not matched to a gene. The CDR3 loop spans 16 amino acids. In DNA, the CDR3 is TGCGCCAGCAGCGGCTGGGGACAGGGGGCTTCCCATACGCAGTATTTT. It encodes CASSGWGQGASHTQYF.

The chain carries TRBV5-6 and TRBJ2-3, with 8 bases identical to TRBD2. This CDR3 is built from 16 residues. Germline V gene sequence: CDR1 SGHDT, CDR2 YYEEEE. V shed 3 bases and J 0 bases; nucleotides not matched to a gene: 6. The DNA for the CDR3 is TGTGCCAGCAGCTGGGAACTAGCGGATAGCACAGATACGCAGTATTTT. It codes for CASSWELADSTDTQYF.

This sequence joins TRBV28 and TRBJ2-2; tentatively, D is TRBD1 (5 bases). The CDR3 totals 15 residues. The germline V and J ends were trimmed by 2 bases and 3 bases, with 10 bases remaining between them. Looked up from germline, CDR1 is MDHEN and CDR2 is SYDVKM. CDR3 in amino acids: CASSLISRDTGELFF. The DNA of the CDR3 is TGTGCCAGCAGTTTAATATCCAGGGACACCGGGGAGCTGTTTTTT.